This entry concerns a single TCR beta chain. The antigen remains undetermined. The data were taken from a study of CD8 T cells in Susac syndrome. Study summary: Patients with Susac syndrome, at blood draw, were therapy-naive, on corticosteroids, or on intravenous immunoglobulin alone. General study results and limits: The total CD8+ repertoires contained roughly 17 Susac-specific public clones, and the CD8+ TEMRA repertoires contained roughly 5.

Reverse transcription of about 0.5 to 1 ug RNA used random hexamers. With immunoSEQ multiplex PCR, TCR beta CDR3 was amplified across 54 Vbeta and 13 Jbeta. Via MiXCR, TCRdb re-called the immunoSEQ multiplex PCR reads, giving one row per CDR3 protein. The sample shows under 110,000 distinct CDR3 sequences, less than 95% of them seen only once. Trimming removed 5 bases from V and 1 base from J; junction bases left unmatched: 5. This CDR3 is 14 amino acids long. Germline CDR1 reads MNHEY; CDR2 reads SVGAGI. The J gene is TRBJ2-7, the V gene TRBV6-5; TRBD1 matches at 7 bases. The source material was CD8+ T cells from PBMCs. The sequence came from a human donor with Susac syndrome. CDR3 sequence (DNA): TGTGCCAGCAGTGCCCGGGACAGATCCTACGAGCAGTACTTC. It encodes CASSARDRSYEQYF.